What follows are 18 T cell receptor beta chains derived from one specimen sequenced in a study of blood T cell repertoires in COVID-19. The method was immunoSEQ multiplex PCR; TCRdb's version includes in-frame clones alone and lacks a portion of them. The sample records about 120,000 clones, 65% to 90% being singletons. The specimen was peripheral blood. These receptors all stem from a human donor in a cohort sampled during active COVID-19.

The chain links TRBV7-2 to TRBJ1-2, with 8 bases identical to TRBD1. Per germline, CDR1 SGHTA and CDR2 FQGNSA. Trimming at V came to 2 bases and at J to 5 bases, leaving 4 bases not matched to a gene. This CDR3 region has 14 residues. The CDR3 protein is CASSLSRGLYGYTF. The CDR3 coding sequence is TGTGCCAGCAGCTTAAGCAGGGGGCTTTATGGCTACACCTTC.

CDR3 DNA: TGCGCCAGCAGTCTTAGCGGGGGGGCCGGGGATACGCAGTATTTT. Translated: CASSLSGGAGDTQYF. The chain couples TRBV5-1 to TRBJ2-3, with 11 positions matching TRBD2. The CDR3 extends over 15 amino acids. Trimming took 5 bases from V and 6 from J; bases not matched to a gene: 8. Germline assignment: CDR1 SGHRS and CDR2 YFSETQ.

The J gene is TRBJ1-2, the V gene TRBV5-1; TRBD1 matches at 10 bases. With 6 bases clipped from V and 6 bases from J, the junction kept 8 bases outside the gene matches. Germline V CDR1 and CDR2: SGHRS, YFSETQ. The CDR3 has 14 residues. Here the CDR3 DNA reads TGCGCCAGCACCCGACAGGGGGCCCAGGATGGCTACACCTTC. Amino acids: CASTRQGAQDGYTF.

In its sample, this clone was seen a few times. The chain carries TRBV10-2 and TRBJ2-3; the D gene is possibly TRBD2 (5 bases). The germline gives CDR1 WSHSY, CDR2 SAAADI. The CDR3 sequence is 14 residues long. V lost 1 base to trimming and J lost 3 bases, with 8 bases between them. This chain's CDR3 is CASSEFGGTDTQYF. The CDR3 bases are TGCGCCAGCAGTGAGTTTGGAGGAACAGATACGCAGTATTTT.

In its sample, this clone was seen a few times. The same CDR3 also results from other DNA sequences found in this sample. The V call is TRBV6-5, the J call TRBJ1-5, with D perhaps matching TRBD1 (6 bases). CDR1 MNHEY and CDR2 SVGAGI come from the germline V gene. Trimming shortened V by 0 bases and J by 7 bases, and 13 bases separated the two germline ends. The CDR3 is 15 amino acids. The CDR3 coding sequence is TGTGCCAGCAGTTACTCGTGGGGGCAGGGCCAGCCCCAGCATTTT. The encoded protein is CASSYSWGQGQPQHF.

This clone was counted between two and nine times. The chain recombines TRBV7-6 with TRBJ2-3, with D perhaps matching TRBD2 (6 bases). In germline, CDR1 is SGHVS, CDR2 FNYEAQ. This CDR3 is built from 13 residues. Trimming took 2 bases from V and 6 from J, leaving 9 bases between them. The CDR3 loop reads CASSLRETDTQYF. CDR3 DNA: TGTGCCAGCAGCTTACGGGAGACCGATACGCAGTATTTT.

CDR3 DNA: TGTGCCAGCAGCCGCAGGGGGGGCAATCAGCCCCAGCATTTT. Protein product: CASSRRGGNQPQHF. V is TRBV6-5 and J is TRBJ1-5; 7 positions agree with TRBD1. This CDR3 has 14 residues. The junction had 4 bases not matched to a gene; V was cut back by 6 bases and J by 2 bases. CDR1 and CDR2 from the germline V gene are MNHEY and SVGAGI.

The V call is TRBV3-1 (or the pseudogene TRBV3-2), the J call TRBJ2-1; the match to TRBD1 covers 7 bases. Per the germline V gene, CDR1 is LGHDT and CDR2 is YNNKEL (reference sequence). CDR3 length: 16 residues. The J segment lost 7 bases and the V segment lost 0 bases, leaving 9 bases of the junction unmatched. This chain's CDR3 is CASSQDKGGRLNEQFF. CDR3 nucleotide sequence: TGTGCCAGCAGCCAAGATAAAGGGGGCCGGTTGAATGAGCAGTTCTTC.

This chain uses TRBV5-4 with TRBJ2-5; 12 bases are shared with TRBD2. Trimming at V came to 4 bases and at J to 5 bases, leaving 6 bases not matched to a gene. There are 15 residues in the CDR3. Germline CDR1 and CDR2: SGHNT and YYREEE (reference sequence). In DNA, the CDR3 is TGTGCCAGCAGCCCTAGCGGGGGGGCATTGGAGACCCAGTACTTC. Its protein is CASSPSGGALETQYF.

The sample holds one count of this clone. The V gene is TRBV3-1 (or the pseudogene TRBV3-2), the J gene TRBJ1-1; 7 positions match TRBD1. The CDR3 contains 14 residues. The V segment lost 2 bases and the J segment 1 base; nucleotides outside the gene matches: 1. Germline V gives CDR1 LGHDT, CDR2 YNNKEL (reference sequence). CDR3 sequence (DNA): TGTGCCAGCAGCCAATACAGGGGGAACACTGAAGCTTTCTTT. This encodes CASSQYRGNTEAFF.

This clone occurred a few times. This sequence joins TRBV2 and TRBJ1-6, with TRBD1 identical over 7 bases. This CDR3 has 14 residues. The V segment lost 4 bases and the J segment 7 bases; nucleotides outside the gene matches: 4. The germline V gene has CDR1 SNHLY and CDR2 FYNNEI. The CDR3 DNA reads TGTGCCAGCAGTGTGAGGACAGGCAATTCACCCCTCCACTTT. Its protein product is CASSVRTGNSPLHF.

The CDR3 nucleotides are TGCGCCAGCAGTGAGAGGACAGGGGCCCTGGAGGAGCAGTACTTC. Translating gives CASSERTGALEEQYF. The chain uses TRBV10-1 and TRBJ2-7; TRBD1 matches at 9 bases. From germline, CDR1 is WNHNN and CDR2 SYGVQD (reference sequence). The CDR3 totals 15 residues. The V segment lost 2 bases and the J segment 7 bases; nucleotides outside the gene matches: 9.

The DNA for the CDR3 is TGTGCCAGCAGCCTCCTCCAGGGGACAGGGCTTGAGAAGCAGTACTTC. Translation gives CASSLLQGTGLEKQYF. V usage is TRBV9 and J usage is TRBJ2-7, with 9 bases matching TRBD1. Germline V lookup: CDR1 SGDLS, CDR2 YYNGEE. V was clipped by 4 bases and J by 8 bases; unmatched bases: 16. CDR3 length equals 16 residues.

This chain uses TRBV6-5 with TRBJ1-4; D gene uncertain. Trimming took 6 bases from V and 4 from J, leaving 3 bases between them. Germline V gene lookup returns CDR1 MNHEY and CDR2 SVGAGI. This CDR3 is built from 11 residues. Here the CDR3 reads CASSHNEKLFF. In nucleotides, the CDR3 is TGTGCCAGCAGCCATAATGAAAAACTGTTTTTT.

This chain connects TRBV29-1 to TRBJ1-5; the D gene is possibly TRBD1 (5 bases). The V gene lost 0 bases and the J gene lost 6 bases, with 15 bases spanning the gap. The CDR3 contains 15 residues. Germline-derived CDR1 and CDR2 are SQVTM and ANQGSEA. CDR3 sequence reads: CSVEECPAGRQPQHF. CDR3 nucleotide sequence: TGCAGCGTTGAAGAATGCCCCGCAGGGCGTCAGCCCCAGCATTTT.

V gene TRBV6-2 or TRBV6-3 combines with J gene TRBJ2-5, with 8 nucleotides matching TRBD1. This CDR3 comprises 16 residues. In germline, CDR1 is MNHEY, CDR2 SVGEGT. V was pared by 2 bases and J by 5 bases, with 10 bases of the junction left unmatched. CDR3 region: CASSYDGQGLRETQYF. In DNA, the CDR3 is TGTGCCAGCAGTTACGACGGACAGGGTCTCCGCGAGACCCAGTACTTC.

This clone was observed once. The chain couples TRBV24-1 to TRBJ1-2, with 7 bases fitting TRBD1. The CDR3 contains 14 residues. The V segment lost 8 bases and the J segment 4 bases; nucleotides outside the gene matches: 9. CDR1 and CDR2 (germline): KGHDR, SFDVKD. As DNA, the CDR3 is TGTGCCACCAAGGTTACCAGGGGGGCCTATGGCTACACCTTC. This codes for CATKVTRGAYGYTF.

This chain connects TRBV5-1 to TRBJ1-2; tentatively, D is TRBD1 (6 bases). Germline V gene lookup returns CDR1 SGHRS and CDR2 YFSETQ. V gave up 5 bases and J gave up 0 bases, with 11 bases separating them. This CDR3 region has 14 residues. CDR3 DNA: TGCGCCAGCAGAACCGGGACAACTAACTATGGCTACACCTTC. It translates to CASRTGTTNYGYTF.